A selection of T cell receptor beta chains follows, all from one sample in a study of blood T cell repertoires in COVID-19. The assay was immunoSEQ multiplex PCR, and TCRdb's table has in-frame clones only and misses some. The sample lists about 200,000 clones, approximately 84% seen once, with around 4.9% in the top ten. Specimen: peripheral blood. These receptors were collected from a woman older than 75 with acute or convalescent COVID-19. The CDR3 runs from the conserved cysteine through the conserved F or W. The D gene is left open where the match is weak. Only some rows state a clone size, as once, few, many or a class for expanded clones.

size: .; length: 16; V: TRBV19; J: TRBJ1-1; D: .; CDR3: CASRLAGAEGNTEAFF; DNA: TGTGCCAGTCGTTTGGCGGGGGCAGAGGGGAACACTGAAGCTTTCTTT
size: few; length: 17; V: TRBV4-1; J: TRBJ2-3; D: TRBD2; CDR3: CASSQPLGLADGDTQYF; DNA: TGCGCCAGCAGCCAACCCCTGGGACTAGCGGATGGAGATACGCAGTATTTT
size: once; length: 17; V: TRBV21-1; J: TRBJ2-7; D: .; CDR3: CASSKKGQGGRDYEQYF; DNA: TGTGCCAGCAGCAAAAAGGGACAGGGGGGACGGGATTACGAGCAGTACTTC
size: .; length: 13; V: TRBV28; J: TRBJ2-5; D: .; CDR3: CASSPPLPETQYF; DNA: TGTGCCAGCAGTCCCCCTCTTCCGGAGACCCAGTACTTC
size: .; length: 15; V: TRBV9; J: TRBJ2-5; D: TRBD2; CDR3: CASSEEAGRGETQYF; DNA: TGTGCCAGCAGCGAGGAAGCGGGACGGGGAGAGACCCAGTACTTC
size: .; length: 16; V: TRBV2; J: TRBJ2-3; D: .; CDR3: CASSVGLPVGADTQYF; DNA: TGTGCCAGCAGTGTGGGGCTCCCGGTGGGTGCAGATACGCAGTATTTT
size: .; length: 15; V: TRBV30; J: TRBJ2-1; D: TRBD2; CDR3: CAWSLAGRLYNEQFF; DNA: TGTGCCTGGTCCCTAGCGGGAAGGTTATACAATGAGCAGTTCTTC
size: .; length: 14; V: TRBV19; J: TRBJ1-3; D: TRBD1; CDR3: CASSTRTGGNTIYF; DNA: TGTGCCAGTAGTACCCGGACAGGTGGAAACACCATATATTTT
size: .; length: 15; V: TRBV5-1; J: TRBJ1-2; D: TRBD1; CDR3: CASRPTPGQGAGYTF; DNA: TGCGCCAGCAGGCCAACACCGGGACAGGGTGCCGGCTACACCTTC
size: .; length: 13; V: TRBV28; J: TRBJ1-4; D: .; CDR3: CASQGTTNEKLFF; DNA: TGTGCCAGCCAGGGCACAACTAATGAAAAACTGTTTTTT
size: .; length: 13; V: TRBV30; J: TRBJ2-5; D: TRBD2; CDR3: CAWRRGGWETQYF; DNA: TGTGCCTGGAGGCGGGGGGGCTGGGAGACCCAGTACTTC
size: .; length: 14; V: TRBV10-3; J: TRBJ2-1; D: TRBD2; CDR3: CATSGRSSYNEQFF; DNA: TGTGCCACTAGCGGGAGGAGCTCCTACAATGAGCAGTTCTTC
size: .; length: 15; V: TRBV7-2; J: TRBJ1-4; D: TRBD1; CDR3: CASSFGTGGAGKLFF; DNA: TGTGCCAGCAGCTTTGGGACAGGGGGCGCGGGGAAACTGTTTTTT
size: .; length: 14; V: TRBV5-1; J: TRBJ2-5; D: TRBD1; CDR3: CASSPGTGQETQYF; DNA: TGCGCCAGCAGCCCTGGGACAGGGCAGGAGACCCAGTACTTC
size: .; length: 14; V: TRBV19; J: TRBJ1-5; D: TRBD1; CDR3: CASSLTGSNQPQHF; DNA: TGTGCCAGTAGCCTGACAGGGAGCAATCAGCCCCAGCATTTT
size: .; length: 14; V: TRBV19; J: TRBJ1-2; D: .; CDR3: CASRATGRNYGYTF; DNA: TGTGCCAGTAGAGCGACAGGCAGGAACTATGGCTACACCTTC
size: .; length: 14; V: TRBV6-2/TRBV6-3; J: TRBJ1-5; D: .; CDR3: CASSYKGGNQPQHF; DNA: TGTGCCAGCAGTTACAAAGGAGGCAATCAGCCCCAGCATTTT
size: .; length: 13; V: TRBV2; J: TRBJ2-7; D: .; CDR3: CASSEVYSGEQYF; DNA: TGTGCCAGCAGTGAGGTTTACTCCGGCGAGCAGTACTTC
size: .; length: 11; V: TRBV29-1; J: TRBJ2-3; D: .; CDR3: CSVYDSSPQYF; DNA: TGCAGCGTTTATGACAGCTCACCACAGTATTTT
size: .; length: 13; V: TRBV7-2; J: TRBJ1-2; D: TRBD1; CDR3: CASSLAGQYGYTF; DNA: TGTGCCAGCAGCTTAGCGGGACAGTATGGCTACACCTTC
size: .; length: 15; V: TRBV29-1; J: TRBJ2-2; D: TRBD2; CDR3: CSVSPGSGRIGELFF; DNA: TGCAGCGTTTCCCCGGGTAGCGGGAGAATCGGGGAGCTGTTTTTT
size: .; length: 14; V: TRBV10-3; J: TRBJ2-7; D: TRBD2; CDR3: CAIRSSGRTYEQYF; DNA: TGTGCCATCAGGTCTAGCGGGAGGACCTACGAGCAGTACTTC
size: .; length: 13; V: TRBV2; J: TRBJ1-1; D: TRBD1; CDR3: CARRDRGWTEAFF; DNA: TGTGCCAGGCGGGACAGGGGTTGGACTGAAGCTTTCTTT
size: .; length: 20; V: TRBV9; J: TRBJ2-1; D: TRBD1; CDR3: CASSDPDKYEQGDSYNEQFF; DNA: TGTGCCAGCAGCGACCCTGACAAATATGAACAGGGGGACTCCTACAATGAGCAGTTCTTC
size: once; length: 15; V: TRBV5-5; J: TRBJ2-2; D: .; CDR3: CASSLFAGQTGELFF; DNA: TGTGCCAGCAGCTTGTTTGCGGGCCAGACCGGGGAGCTGTTTTTT
size: few; length: 15; V: TRBV7-2; J: TRBJ2-1; D: TRBD2; CDR3: CASSPWGGTYNEQFF; DNA: TGTGCCAGCAGCCCTTGGGGGGGGACCTACAATGAGCAGTTCTTC
size: .; length: 15; V: TRBV4-3; J: TRBJ2-6; D: TRBD1; CDR3: CASSLTGDGANVLTF; DNA: TGCGCCAGCAGCCTTACAGGGGATGGGGCCAACGTCCTGACTTTC